The source of this T cell receptor beta chain is a study of T cell repertoires in cytomegalovirus infection. In the study overall: Evidence of both CMV infection and a matching HLA type came from public TCR beta signatures. Study results and caveats: Carriers of CMV plus the relevant HLA were identified by cumulative public TCR beta family frequency.

TCRdb processed the reads anew with MiXCR; each CDR3 protein has one entry. The top ten clones hold 8% of a sample with fewer than 700,000 distinct CDR3 sequences, 24% of them seen once. As for this clonotype: What it binds is unknown. The junction departs from germline at one end; a sequencing error may be responsible.

The sequence was collected from a human donor in good health (CMV status not recorded). Some clones in this sample may be carry-over from other donors' samples. Sequences were obtained from CD8+ T cells from PBMCs.

The CDR3 loop is CVSSYGSETQYF. The CDR3 nucleotides read TGTGTCAGCAGTTACGGATCGGAGACCCAGTACTTC. This chain uses TRBV6-6 with TRBJ2-5; unclear D gene. The germline gives CDR1 MNHNY, CDR2 SVGAGI (reference sequence). The CDR3 length is 12 residues.